The T cell receptor (beta chain) under discussion was sequenced for a study of immune evolution from preneoplasia to lung adenocarcinoma. The overall study: HLA loss of heterozygosity: roughly 6.6% AIS, roughly 15% MIA, approximately 31% ADC, none AAH. Overall study findings and caveats: KRAS-mutant nodules had the highest T cell clonality. Later-stage lesions appeared to have more T cells, more diversity, less clonality.

The CDR3 is 13 amino acids. Germline-derived CDR1 and CDR2 are MNHNS and SASEGT. Trimming removed 8 bases from V and 7 bases from J; junction bases left unmatched: 5. A few counts support this clone. Its antigen is as yet unknown. Two lung cancer pathologists independently confirmed each histologic diagnosis. Repertoires were generated with immunoSEQ multiplex PCR, while TCRdb's copy carries only in-frame clones and drops some. The data show over 1,500 clones, with approximately 78% seen just once and 15% to 20% held by the top ten. This sequence joins TRBV6-1 and TRBJ2-7; TRBD2 agrees at 13 bases. Sequenced material: FFPE atypical adenomatous hyperplasia tissue from the lung. Subset given: atypical adenomatous hyperplasia (AAH), lung preneoplasia. The origin of this receptor is a person aged 65 to 85 with lung adenocarcinoma. CDR3 sequence: CASVLAGGREQYF. The CDR3 DNA reads TGTGCCAGCGTACTAGCGGGAGGGCGGGAGCAGTACTTC.